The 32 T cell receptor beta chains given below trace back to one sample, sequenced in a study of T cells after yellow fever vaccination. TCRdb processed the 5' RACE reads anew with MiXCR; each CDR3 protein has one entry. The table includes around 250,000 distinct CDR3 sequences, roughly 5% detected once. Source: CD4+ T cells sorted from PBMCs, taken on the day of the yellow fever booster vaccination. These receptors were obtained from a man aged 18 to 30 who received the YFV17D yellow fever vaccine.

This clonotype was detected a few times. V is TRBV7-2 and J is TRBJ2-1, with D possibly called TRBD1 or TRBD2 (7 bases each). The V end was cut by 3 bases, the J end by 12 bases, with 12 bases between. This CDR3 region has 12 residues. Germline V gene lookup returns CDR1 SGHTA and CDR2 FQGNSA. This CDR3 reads CASSLAGGVQFF. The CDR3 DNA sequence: TGTGCCAGCAGCTTGGCAGGGGGGGTGCAGTTCTTC. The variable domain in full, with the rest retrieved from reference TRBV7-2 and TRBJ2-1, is GAGVSQSPSNKVTEKGKDVELRCDPISGHTALYWYRQSLGQGLEFLIYFQGNSAPDKSGLPSDRFSAERTGGSVSTLTIQRTQQEDSAVYLCASSLAGGVQFFGPGTRLTVL.

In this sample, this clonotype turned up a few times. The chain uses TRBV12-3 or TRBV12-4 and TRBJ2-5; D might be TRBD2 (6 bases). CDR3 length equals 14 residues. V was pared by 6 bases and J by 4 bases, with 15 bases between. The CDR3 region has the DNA TGTGCCAGCAGCCGTAGCGCGGGGAGAGAGACCCAGTACTTC. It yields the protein CASSRSAGRETQYF.

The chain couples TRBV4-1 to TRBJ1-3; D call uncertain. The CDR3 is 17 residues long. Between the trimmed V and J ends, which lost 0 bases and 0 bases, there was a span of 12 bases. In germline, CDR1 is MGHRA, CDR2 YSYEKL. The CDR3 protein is CASSQDRSPYSGNTIYF. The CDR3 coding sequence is TGCGCCAGCAGCCAAGATAGGTCTCCCTACTCTGGAAACACCATATATTTT.

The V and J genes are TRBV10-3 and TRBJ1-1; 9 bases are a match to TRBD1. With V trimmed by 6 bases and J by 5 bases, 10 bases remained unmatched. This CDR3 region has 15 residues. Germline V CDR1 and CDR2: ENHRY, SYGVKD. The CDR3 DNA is TGTGCCATCAGGCCGGGACAGGGAGGTGGGACTGAAGCTTTCTTT. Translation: CAIRPGQGGGTEAFF.

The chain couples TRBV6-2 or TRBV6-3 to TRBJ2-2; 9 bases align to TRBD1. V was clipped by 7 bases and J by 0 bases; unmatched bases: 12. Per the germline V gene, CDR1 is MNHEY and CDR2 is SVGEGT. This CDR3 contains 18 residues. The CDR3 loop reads CASTPPNRQGANTGELFF. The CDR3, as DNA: TGTGCCAGCACCCCACCGAATAGACAGGGGGCGAACACCGGGGAGCTGTTTTTT.

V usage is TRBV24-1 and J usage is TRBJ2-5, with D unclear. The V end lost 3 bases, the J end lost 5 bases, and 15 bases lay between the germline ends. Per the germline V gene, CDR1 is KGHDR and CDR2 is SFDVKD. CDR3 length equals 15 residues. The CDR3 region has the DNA TGTGCCACCAGTGATACCGCGTCGGGTACGGAGACCCAGTACTTC. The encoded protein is CATSDTASGTETQYF.

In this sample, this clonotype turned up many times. The CDR3 DNA follows: TGCGCCAGCAGCTCACTCGGGGGGAACACTGAAGCTTTCTTT. This codes for CASSSLGGNTEAFF. The chain employs TRBV5-1 and TRBJ1-1, with D possibly TRBD1 on 5 matching bases. CDR1 is SGHRS and CDR2 is YFSETQ in the germline V gene. V lost 3 bases and J 1 base, leaving 10 bases between the germline ends. There are 14 residues in the CDR3.

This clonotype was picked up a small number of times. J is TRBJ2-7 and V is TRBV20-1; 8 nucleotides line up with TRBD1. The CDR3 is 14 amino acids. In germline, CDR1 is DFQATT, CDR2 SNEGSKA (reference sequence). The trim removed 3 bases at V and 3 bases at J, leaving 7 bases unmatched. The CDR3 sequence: CSASRRDRIYEQYV. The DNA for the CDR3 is TGCAGTGCTAGTCGCCGGGACAGGATCTACGAGCAGTACGTC.

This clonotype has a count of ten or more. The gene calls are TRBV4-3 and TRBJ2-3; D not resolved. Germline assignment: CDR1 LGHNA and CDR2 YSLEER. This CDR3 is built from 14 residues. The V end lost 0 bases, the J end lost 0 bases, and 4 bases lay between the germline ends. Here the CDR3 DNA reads TGCGCCAGCAGCCAAGAAGGAAGCACAGATACGCAGTATTTT. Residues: CASSQEGSTDTQYF.

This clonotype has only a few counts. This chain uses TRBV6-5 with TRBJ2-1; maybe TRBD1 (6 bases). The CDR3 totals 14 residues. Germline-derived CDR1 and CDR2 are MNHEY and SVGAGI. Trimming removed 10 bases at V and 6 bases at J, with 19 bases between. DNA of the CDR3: TGTGCCACCTCCCGGGACACCCCGCTCAATGAGCAGTTCTTC. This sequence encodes CATSRDTPLNEQFF.

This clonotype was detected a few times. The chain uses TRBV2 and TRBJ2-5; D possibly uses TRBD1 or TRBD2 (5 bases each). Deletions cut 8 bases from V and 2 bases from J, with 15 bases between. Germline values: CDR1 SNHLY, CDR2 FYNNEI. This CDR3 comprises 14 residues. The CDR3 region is CASVPGTAQETQYF. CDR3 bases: TGTGCCAGCGTGCCCGGGACGGCACAAGAGACCCAGTACTTC. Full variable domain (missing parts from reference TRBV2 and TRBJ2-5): EPEVTQTPSHQVTQMGQEVILRCVPISNHLYFYWYRQILGQKVEFLVSFYNNEISEKSEIFDDQFSVERPDGSNFTLKIRSTKLEDSAMYFCASVPGTAQETQYFGPGTRLLVL.

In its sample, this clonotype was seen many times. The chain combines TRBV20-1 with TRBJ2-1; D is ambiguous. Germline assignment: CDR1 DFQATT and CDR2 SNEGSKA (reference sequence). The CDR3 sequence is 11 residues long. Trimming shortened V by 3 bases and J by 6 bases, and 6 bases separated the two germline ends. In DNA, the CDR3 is TGCAGTGCTAGTGGCCCCAATGAGCAGTTCTTC. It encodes CSASGPNEQFF.

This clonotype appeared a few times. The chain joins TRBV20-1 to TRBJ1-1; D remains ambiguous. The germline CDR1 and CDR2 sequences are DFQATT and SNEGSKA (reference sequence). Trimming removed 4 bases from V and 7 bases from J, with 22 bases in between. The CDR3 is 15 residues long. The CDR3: CSANPLVPRTDEAFF. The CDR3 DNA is TGCAGTGCTAATCCCCTTGTCCCTAGAACGGATGAAGCTTTCTTT.

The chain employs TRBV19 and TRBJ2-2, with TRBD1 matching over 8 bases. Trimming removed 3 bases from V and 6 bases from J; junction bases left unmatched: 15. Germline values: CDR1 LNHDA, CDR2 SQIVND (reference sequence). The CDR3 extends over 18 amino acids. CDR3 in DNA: TGTGCCAGTAGTATCGGGGGCAGGGGGCTAGGAGTGTCCGGGGAGCTGTTTTTT. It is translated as CASSIGGRGLGVSGELFF.

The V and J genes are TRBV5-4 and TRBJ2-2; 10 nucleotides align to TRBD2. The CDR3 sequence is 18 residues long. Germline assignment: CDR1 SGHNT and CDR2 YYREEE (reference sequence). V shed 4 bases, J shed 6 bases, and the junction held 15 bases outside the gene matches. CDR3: CASSIPSGGRHFAGELFF. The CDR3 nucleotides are TGTGCCAGCAGCATCCCTAGCGGGGGCCGCCACTTCGCCGGGGAGCTGTTTTTT.

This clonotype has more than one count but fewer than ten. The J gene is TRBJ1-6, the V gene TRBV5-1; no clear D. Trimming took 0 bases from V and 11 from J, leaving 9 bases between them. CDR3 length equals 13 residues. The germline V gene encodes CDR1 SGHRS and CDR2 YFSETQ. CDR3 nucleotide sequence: TGCGCCAGCAGCTTGGAGGCGAGTGCACCCCTCCACTTT. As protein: CASSLEASAPLHF.

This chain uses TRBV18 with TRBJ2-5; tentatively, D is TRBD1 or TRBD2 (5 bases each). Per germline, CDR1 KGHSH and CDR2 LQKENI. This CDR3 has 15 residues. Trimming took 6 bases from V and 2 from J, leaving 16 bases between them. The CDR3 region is CASSPPGRRQETQYF. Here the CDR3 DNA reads TGTGCCAGCTCTCCCCCGGGACGGAGACAAGAGACCCAGTACTTC.

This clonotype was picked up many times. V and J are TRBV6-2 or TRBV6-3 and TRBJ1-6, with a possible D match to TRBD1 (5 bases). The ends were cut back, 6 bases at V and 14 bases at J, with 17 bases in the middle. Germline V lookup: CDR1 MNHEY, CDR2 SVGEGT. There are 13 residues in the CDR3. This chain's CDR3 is CASRPDMRLTLHF. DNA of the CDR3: TGTGCCAGCAGACCGGACATGCGTCTGACCCTCCACTTT.

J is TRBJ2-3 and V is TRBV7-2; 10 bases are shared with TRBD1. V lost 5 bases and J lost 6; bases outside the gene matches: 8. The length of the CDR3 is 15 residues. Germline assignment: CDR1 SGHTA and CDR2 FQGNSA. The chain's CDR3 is CASSRRQGAGDTQYF. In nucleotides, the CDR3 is TGTGCCAGCAGCAGAAGACAGGGGGCAGGGGATACGCAGTATTTT.

The CDR3: CASSLGGEDTQYF. Here the CDR3 DNA reads TGCGCCAGCAGCTTGGGAGGCGAGGATACGCAGTATTTT. V is TRBV5-1 and J is TRBJ2-3; no clear D. This CDR3 contains 13 residues. V gave up 0 bases and J gave up 6 bases, with 8 bases separating them. Germline CDR1 and CDR2: SGHRS and YFSETQ.

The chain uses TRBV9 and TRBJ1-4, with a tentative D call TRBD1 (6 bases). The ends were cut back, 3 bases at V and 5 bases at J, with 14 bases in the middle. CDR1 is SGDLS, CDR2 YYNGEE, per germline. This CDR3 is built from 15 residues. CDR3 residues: CASSAWGQQNEKLFF. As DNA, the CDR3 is TGTGCCAGCAGCGCGTGGGGACAACAGAATGAAAAACTGTTTTTT.

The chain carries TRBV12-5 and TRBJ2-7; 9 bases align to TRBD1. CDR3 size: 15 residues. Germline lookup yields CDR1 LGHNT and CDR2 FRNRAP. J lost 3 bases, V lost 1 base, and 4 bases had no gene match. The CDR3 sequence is CASGLGQGQGYEQYF. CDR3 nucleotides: TGTGCTAGTGGTTTGGGCCAGGGACAGGGCTACGAGCAGTACTTC.

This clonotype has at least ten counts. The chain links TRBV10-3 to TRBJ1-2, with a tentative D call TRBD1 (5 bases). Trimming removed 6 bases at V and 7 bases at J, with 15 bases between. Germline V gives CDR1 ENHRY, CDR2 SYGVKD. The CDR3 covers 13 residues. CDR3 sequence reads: CAIRQTDSPGYTF. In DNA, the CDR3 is TGTGCCATCAGGCAGACAGACTCCCCTGGCTACACCTTC.

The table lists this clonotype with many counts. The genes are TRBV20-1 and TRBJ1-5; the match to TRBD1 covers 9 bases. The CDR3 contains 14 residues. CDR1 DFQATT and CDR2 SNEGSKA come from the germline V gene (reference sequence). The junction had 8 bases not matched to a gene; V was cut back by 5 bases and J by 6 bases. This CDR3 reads CSAATGGSSQPQHF. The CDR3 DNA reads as TGCAGTGCTGCCACAGGGGGCTCAAGTCAGCCCCAGCATTTT.

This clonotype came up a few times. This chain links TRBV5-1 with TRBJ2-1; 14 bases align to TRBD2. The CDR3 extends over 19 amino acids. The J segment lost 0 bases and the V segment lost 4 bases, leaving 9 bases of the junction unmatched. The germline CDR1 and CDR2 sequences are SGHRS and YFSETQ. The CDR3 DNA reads TGCGCCAGCAGCACAGCCGGGACTAGCGGGGGTTTCTCCTACAATGAGCAGTTCTTC. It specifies CASSTAGTSGGFSYNEQFF.

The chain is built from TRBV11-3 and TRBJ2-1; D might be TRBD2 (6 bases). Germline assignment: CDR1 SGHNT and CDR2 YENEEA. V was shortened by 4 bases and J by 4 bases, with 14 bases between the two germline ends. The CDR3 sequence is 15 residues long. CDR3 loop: CASSSVPGGYNEQFF. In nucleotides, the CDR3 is TGTGCCAGCAGCTCCGTCCCCGGGGGATACAATGAGCAGTTCTTC. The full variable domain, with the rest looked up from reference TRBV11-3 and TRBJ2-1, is EAGVVQSPRYKIIEKKQPVAFWCNPISGHNTLYWYLQNLGQGPELLIRYENEEAVDDSQLPKDRFSAERLKGVDSTLKIQPAELGDSAVYLCASSSVPGGYNEQFFGPGTRLTVL.

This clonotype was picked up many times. The CDR3 protein is CASSLQGAGEQYV. CDR3 nucleotide sequence: TGTGCCAGCAGTCTACAGGGGGCTGGGGAGCAGTACGTC. This sequence joins TRBV7-9 and TRBJ2-7; TRBD1 matches at 9 bases. From germline, CDR1 is SEHNR and CDR2 FQNEAQ (reference sequence). The junction had 7 bases not matched to a gene; V was cut back by 6 bases and J by 7 bases. The CDR3 covers 13 residues.

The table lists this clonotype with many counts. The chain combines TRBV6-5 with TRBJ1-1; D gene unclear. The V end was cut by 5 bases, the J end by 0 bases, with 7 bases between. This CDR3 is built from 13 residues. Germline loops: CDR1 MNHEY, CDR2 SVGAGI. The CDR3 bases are TGTGCCAGCAGTCCGAGTTTGAACACTGAAGCTTTCTTT. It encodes CASSPSLNTEAFF.

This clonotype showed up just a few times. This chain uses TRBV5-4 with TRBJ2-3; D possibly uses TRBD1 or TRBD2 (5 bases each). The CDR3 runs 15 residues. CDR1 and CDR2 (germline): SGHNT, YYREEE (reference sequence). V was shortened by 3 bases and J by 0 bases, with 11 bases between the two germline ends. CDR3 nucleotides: TGTGCCAGCAGCTCCTACCGGGACAGCACAGATACGCAGTATTTT. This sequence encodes CASSSYRDSTDTQYF.

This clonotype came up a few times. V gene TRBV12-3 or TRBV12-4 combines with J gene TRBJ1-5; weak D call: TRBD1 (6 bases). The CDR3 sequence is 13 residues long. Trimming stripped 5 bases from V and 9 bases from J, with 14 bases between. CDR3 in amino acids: CASSPRDISPQHF. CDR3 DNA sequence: TGTGCCAGCAGTCCTCGGGACATCTCGCCCCAGCATTTT.

The CDR3 is CAMARDGADTQYF. CDR3 in DNA: TGTGCCATGGCTAGGGATGGAGCAGATACGCAGTATTTT. V is TRBV10-3 and J is TRBJ2-3; D remains unclear. Between the trimmed V and J ends, which lost 9 bases and 4 bases, there was a span of 14 bases. The length of the CDR3 is 13 residues. Per the germline V gene, CDR1 is ENHRY and CDR2 is SYGVKD.

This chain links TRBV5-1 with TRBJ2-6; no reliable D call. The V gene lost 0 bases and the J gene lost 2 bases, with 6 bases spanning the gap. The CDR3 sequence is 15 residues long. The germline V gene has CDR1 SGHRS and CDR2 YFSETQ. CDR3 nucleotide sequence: TGCGCCAGCAGCTTGGAACGGGCTGGGGCCAACGTCCTGACTTTC. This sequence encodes CASSLERAGANVLTF.